Presented here are 8 T cell receptor beta chains from one specimen sequenced in a study of cytomegalovirus exposure and HLA in healthy donors. The protocol was immunoSEQ multiplex PCR, while the TCRdb copy is restricted to in-frame clones and leaves out a portion. Of 73,000 or so clones listed, around 94% are singletons. Sequencing was done on a sample of PBMCs. The source is a woman between 18 and 29 years old in good health and CMV-seropositive.

The rearrangement links TRBV28 to TRBJ2-3, with D possibly matching TRBD1 (5 bases). Germline-derived CDR1 and CDR2 are MDHEN and SYDVKM. This CDR3 contains 15 residues. V was pared by 7 bases and J by 5 bases, with 19 bases between. CDR3 DNA: TGTGCCAGCAAAGACAGCCGAGTTGGTTTAGATACGCAGTATTTT. Translation gives CASKDSRVGLDTQYF.

The rearrangement uses TRBV5-1 and TRBJ2-7; the D is unclear. Germline V CDR1 and CDR2: SGHRS, YFSETQ. This CDR3 has 14 amino acids. The V end lost 4 bases, the J end lost 3 bases, and 14 bases lay between the germline ends. The CDR3 nucleotides read TGCGCCAGCAGCCCCGGAGTAACCAGCTACGAGCAGTACTTC. Its translation is CASSPGVTSYEQYF. Together with reference TRBV5-1 and TRBJ2-7, the CDR3 gives the full variable domain: KAGVTQTPRYLIKTRGQQVTLSCSPISGHRSVSWYQQTPGQGLQFLFEYFSETQRNKGNFPGRFSGRQFSNSRSEMNVSTLELGDSALYLCASSPGVTSYEQYFGPGTRLTVT.

This rearrangement joins TRBV28 to TRBJ1-2, with D possibly matching TRBD1 (6 bases). Trimming cost V 4 bases and J 5 bases, with 11 bases left between them. In germline, CDR1 is MDHEN, CDR2 SYDVKM. The CDR3 runs 13 residues. The CDR3 bases are TGTGCCAGCAGTTCTTTCAGGGGTTATGGCTACACCTTC. As protein: CASSSFRGYGYTF.

The chain combines TRBV19 with TRBJ2-1, with 8 bases lining up with TRBD2. Germline V lookup: CDR1 LNHDA, CDR2 SQIVND (reference sequence). The CDR3 covers 16 residues. V lost 1 base to trimming and J lost 9 bases; unmatched junction nucleotides: 11. CDR3 coding DNA: TGTGCCAGTAGTATAGGTCGGAGCGGGAGTGGACTTGAGCAGTTCTTC. Its translation: CASSIGRSGSGLEQFF.

The chain couples TRBV5-1 to TRBJ1-5; D might be TRBD1 (6 bases). V was cut by 1 base and J by 4 bases, with 6 bases left in between. Germline assignment: CDR1 SGHRS and CDR2 YFSETQ. The CDR3 contains 13 residues. The DNA for the CDR3 is TGCGCCAGCAGCTTGACAGGGAATCAGCCCCAGCATTTT. The encoded protein is CASSLTGNQPQHF.

V is TRBV9 and J is TRBJ2-3, with TRBD2 matching over 9 bases. There are 18 residues in the CDR3. Germline V gene data show CDR1 as SGDLS and CDR2 as YYNGEE. Trimming took 3 bases from V and 2 from J; bases not matched to a gene: 13. The CDR3 spells CASSGGLAGIDFTDTQYF. The CDR3 nucleotides read TGTGCCAGCAGCGGAGGGCTAGCGGGAATTGACTTCACAGATACGCAGTATTTT.

The chain links TRBV27 to TRBJ2-4; 8 bases align to TRBD1. Germline V gene data show CDR1 as MNHEY and CDR2 as SMNVEV (reference sequence). The CDR3 has 15 residues. J lost 9 bases, V lost 4 bases, and 11 bases had no gene match. The CDR3 sequence: CASSSNTGGIGIQYF. The CDR3 DNA reads TGTGCCAGCAGTTCTAATACAGGGGGGATAGGCATTCAGTACTTC.

This chain uses TRBV4-1 with TRBJ2-5; 11 bases are shared with TRBD2. The CDR3 totals 17 residues. Germline assignment: CDR1 MGHRA and CDR2 YSYEKL. The V segment lost 4 bases and the J segment 5 bases; nucleotides outside the gene matches: 12. The CDR3 sequence is CASSRLLLAGVGETQYF. The CDR3 region has the DNA TGCGCCAGCAGCCGCCTCTTACTAGCGGGAGTTGGCGAGACCCAGTACTTC.